The clone carrying this TCR beta chain was seen a few times. Trimming removed 9 bases from V and 4 bases from J, with 4 bases in between. The CDR3 covers 11 residues. The germline CDR1 and CDR2 sequences are SGHTA and FQGNSA. A library of TCRbeta sequences, prepared with unique molecular identifiers, was generated. TCRdb used MiXCR to reprocess the PCR reads, holding one entry per CDR3 protein. The data show some 240,000 distinct CDR3 sequences, around 12% seen once. The sample belongs to a study of T-cell reconstitution after alpha-beta-depleted transplantation in children. The genes are TRBV7-2 and TRBJ2-6; D unclear. The sequence derives from a human donor who donated a stem cell graft to a child with acute lymphoblastic leukemia. The sequences come from PBMCs from the stem cell graft donor, collected from the stem cell graft. CDR3 DNA: TGTGCCAGGTTGGGGGCCAACGTCCTGACTTTC. This codes for CARLGANVLTF.